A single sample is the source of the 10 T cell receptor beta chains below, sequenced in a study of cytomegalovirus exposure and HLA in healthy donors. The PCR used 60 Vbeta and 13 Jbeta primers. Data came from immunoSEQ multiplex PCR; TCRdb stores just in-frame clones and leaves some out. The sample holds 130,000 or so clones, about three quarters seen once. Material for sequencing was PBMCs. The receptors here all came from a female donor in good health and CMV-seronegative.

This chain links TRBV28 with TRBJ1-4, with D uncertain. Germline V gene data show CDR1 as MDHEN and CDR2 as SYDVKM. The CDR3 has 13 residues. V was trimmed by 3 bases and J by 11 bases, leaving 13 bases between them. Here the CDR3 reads CASSFTSGIKLFF. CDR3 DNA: TGTGCCAGCAGTTTCACCTCCGGGATTAAACTGTTTTTT.

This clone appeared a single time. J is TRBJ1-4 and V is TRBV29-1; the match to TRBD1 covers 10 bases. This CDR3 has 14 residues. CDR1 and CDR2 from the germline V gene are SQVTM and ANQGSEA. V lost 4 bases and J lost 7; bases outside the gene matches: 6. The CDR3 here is CSVAGGQGPEKLFF. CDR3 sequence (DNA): TGCAGCGTTGCTGGGGGACAGGGGCCTGAAAAACTGTTTTTT. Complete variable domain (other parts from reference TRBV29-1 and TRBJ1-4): SAVISQKPSRDICQRGTSLTIQCQVDSQVTMMFWYRQQPGQSLTLIATANQGSEATYESGFVIDKFPISRPNLTFSTLTVSNMSPEDSSIYLCSVAGGQGPEKLFFGSGTQLSVL.

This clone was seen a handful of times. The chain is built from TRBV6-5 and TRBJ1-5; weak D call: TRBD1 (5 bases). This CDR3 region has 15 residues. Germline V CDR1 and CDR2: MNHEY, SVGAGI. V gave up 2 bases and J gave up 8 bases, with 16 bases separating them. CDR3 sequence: CASSYGPQGTKPQHF. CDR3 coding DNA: TGTGCCAGCAGTTACGGGCCGCAGGGAACTAAGCCCCAGCATTTT.

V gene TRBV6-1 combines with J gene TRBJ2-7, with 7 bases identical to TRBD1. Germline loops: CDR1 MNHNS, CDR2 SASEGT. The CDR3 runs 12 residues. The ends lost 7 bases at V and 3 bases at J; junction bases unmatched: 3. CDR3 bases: TGTGCCAGCACGGACAGGCTCTACGAGCAGTACTTC. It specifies CASTDRLYEQYF.

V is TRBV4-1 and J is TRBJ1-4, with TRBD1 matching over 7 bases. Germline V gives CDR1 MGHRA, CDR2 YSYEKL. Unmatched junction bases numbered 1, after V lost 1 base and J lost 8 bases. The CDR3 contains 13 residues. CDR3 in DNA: TGCGCCAGCAGCCAAGGACAGGGAGAAAAACTGTTTTTT. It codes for CASSQGQGEKLFF.

CDR3 bases: TGTGCCAGCTCACGTACGGACAGCTCCTACGAGCAGTACTTC. It translates to CASSRTDSSYEQYF. V is TRBV18 and J is TRBJ2-7; tentative D call: TRBD1 (6 bases). Germline assignment: CDR1 KGHSH and CDR2 LQKENI. V was cut by 4 bases and J by 0 bases, with 10 bases left in between. There are 14 residues in the CDR3.

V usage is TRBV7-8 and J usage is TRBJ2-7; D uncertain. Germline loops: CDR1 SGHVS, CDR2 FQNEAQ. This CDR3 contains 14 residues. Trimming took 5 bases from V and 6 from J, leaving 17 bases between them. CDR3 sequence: CASSRDRKASEQYF. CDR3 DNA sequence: TGTGCCAGCAGCCGCGATAGAAAAGCGTCCGAGCAGTACTTC.

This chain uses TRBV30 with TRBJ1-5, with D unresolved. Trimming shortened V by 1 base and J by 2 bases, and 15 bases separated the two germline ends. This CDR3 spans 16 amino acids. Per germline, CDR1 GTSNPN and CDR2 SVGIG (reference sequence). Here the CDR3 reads CAWSGAARWGNQPQHF. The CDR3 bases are TGTGCCTGGAGTGGGGCAGCCCGCTGGGGCAATCAGCCCCAGCATTTT.

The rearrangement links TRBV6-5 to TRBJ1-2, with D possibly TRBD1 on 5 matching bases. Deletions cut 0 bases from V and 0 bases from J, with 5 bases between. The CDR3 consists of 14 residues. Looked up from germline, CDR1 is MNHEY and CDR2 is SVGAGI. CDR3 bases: TGTGCCAGCAGTTACTCGACAGCTAACTATGGCTACACCTTC. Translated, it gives CASSYSTANYGYTF.

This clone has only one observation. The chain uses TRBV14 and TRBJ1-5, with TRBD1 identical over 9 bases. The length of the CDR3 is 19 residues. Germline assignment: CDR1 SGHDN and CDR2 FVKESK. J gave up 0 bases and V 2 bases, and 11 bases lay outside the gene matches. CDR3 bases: TGTGCCAGCAGCCAAACCGGGACAGGGATCAAGTATAGCAATCAGCCCCAGCATTTT. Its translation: CASSQTGTGIKYSNQPQHF. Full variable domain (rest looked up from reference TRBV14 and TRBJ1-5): EAGVTQFPSHSVIEKGQTVTLRCDPISGHDNLYWYRRVMGKEIKFLLHFVKESKQDESGMPNNRFLAERTGGTYSTLKVQPAELEDSGVYFCASSQTGTGIKYSNQPQHFGDGTRLSIL.